This TCR beta chain emerged from a study of blood T cells in healthy people across ages. General observations from the study: Versus aged donors, long-lived donors had higher diversity and more naive CD4+ cells.

This CDR3 comprises 14 residues. Per the germline V gene, CDR1 is SEHNR and CDR2 is FQNEAQ (reference sequence). V lost 5 bases to trimming and J lost 1 base, with 10 bases between them. Alongside a J-beta primer mix, a sample-barcoded 5' primer served in a second PCR lasting about 7 to 12 cycles. From the 5' RACE reads, TCRdb called clonotypes with MiXCR, one entry per CDR3 protein. Found here are roughly 1,700,000 distinct CDR3 sequences, about 30% of them singletons; the top ten hold about 8%. The individuals who served as donors were healthy Caucasians living in Russia, aged roughly 6 to 100. Isolation of PBMCs gave at least 7 million cells per sample. Total RNA extracted from each sample amounted to at least 5.5 micrograms. This clonotype was observed a few times. The antigen remains unidentified.

Sequencing was carried out using blood. The chain combines TRBV7-9 with TRBJ2-3; D remains ambiguous. This clonotype was obtained from a woman aged 25 to 39 in good health. CDR3 sequence (DNA): TGTGCCAGCAGCCACAATGGTCGCACAGATACGCAGTATTTT. Its protein product is CASSHNGRTDTQYF.